Included here is one TCR beta chain sequence, with context. This clonotype has ten or more counts. No antigen is known for it. Qualities for individual bases were not recorded, and no much larger clone is one base off. This specimen belongs to a study of immune heterogeneity within non-small cell lung tumors listed by TCRdb under 2018. For the wider study: By histology, the tumors included about 11 non-squamous carcinomas, a few squamous cell carcinomas and 1 tumor not otherwise specified. The study combined whole-exome sequencing, RNA-seq and TCR beta repertoire sequencing of multiple spatially distinct regions from each NSCLC tumor to examine intratumoral immune heterogeneity. TCR repertoire analysis included approximately 60 tumor loci from approximately 16 patients, whereas transcriptome data included only 40 or so loci from eleven to twelve patients. Neoantigen binding to each patient's HLA alleles was predicted with netMHCpan-3.0 for mutant peptides of 8 to 11 amino acids.

Trimming at the junction amounts to 5 bases on V and 6 bases on J, and the germline ends lie 20 bases apart. The CDR3 runs 16 amino acids, cysteine and phenylalanine included. Only CDR3 DNA is held: 48 bases, read in frame from base 1. Per the germline V gene (reference sequence), LNHDA is the CDR1 and SQIVND is the CDR2. A multiplex PCR system amplified the TCR beta CDR3 region, with a first 10-cycle round using 32 V-gene forward and 13 J-gene reverse primers. First-round PCR used a QIAGEN Multiplex PCR Kit, and primer sequences were filed in Chinese patent CN105087789A. In a second PCR round, Illumina universal primers were added with the Phusion High-Fidelity PCR Kit. TCR libraries were paired-end sequenced at 151 bp read length on the Illumina HiSeq X Ten platform. As for the authors' bioinformatics: Cutadapt was used to discard reads without multiplex PCR primers, PEAR merged the read pairs, and MiXCR with default settings called the CDR3 regions. Shannon entropy measured repertoire diversity, and clonality was calculated as one minus the Shannon entropy divided by the ln of the count of productive unique sequences. Clonotypes at a frequency of at least 0.5% were defined as dominant or high-frequency T-cell clones. Using fastp trimming at Q25 and MiXCR clonotype assembly, TCRdb reanalyzed the public sequencing data and kept in-frame beta chains. Records with the same CDR3 protein are collapsed into one entry carrying the most frequent genes and DNA. These V and J calls derive from TCRdb rather than the authors' analysis. This sample comprises some 13,000 distinct CDR3 sequences, less than 30% of them detected only once. The biggest ten clones account for roughly 12% of the sample.

Genomic DNA extracted from bulk tumor tissue served as TCR template, with about 0.65 ug gDNA amplified per sample. During surgery, multiple biopsies were taken from each primary tumor and placed as far apart as possible within the tumor mass. The study cohort was described as untreated, and the patients were newly diagnosed NSCLC cases having curative surgery. The donors were under 17 patients with newly diagnosed non-small cell lung cancer who were having surgery with curative intent. Resected tumor masses were reviewed by two independent pathologists. Only DNA and RNA samples of high quality went on to sequencing. Broad study findings and their caveats: A moderate positive correlation (R approximately 0.31), which was statistically significant, linked local T-cell repertoire clonality to local tumor mutational burden. Identical dominant CDR3B clonotypes recurred across loci within a patient, yet different tumor locations also harbored unique high-frequency clones. For the most part, high-frequency TCR beta clonotypes differed from one individual patient to another.

The sequence is built from TRBV19 and TRBJ2-4, with TRBD2 as a weak D call on 6 bases. The TCR originated in a man aged 50 or older with non-small cell lung cancer. Sample: lung tumor tissue. CDR3 reads: CASSWSGVQGRNIQYF. The DNA is as follows: TGTGCCAGTAGTTGGTCGGGAGTCCAAGGTAGAAACATTCAGTACTTC.